This note documents a single TCR beta chain sequence. Its binding antigen is unknown. No much larger clone is present one base from it, and per-base qualities are unavailable. The data derive from a study of patients and donors after allogeneic stem cell transplantation (dated by TCRdb to 2020 to 2022). CDR1 and CDR2 were assigned from the germline V gene as SGHVS and FNYEAQ. Its CDR3 holds 15 amino acids, cysteine through phenylalanine. Only the CDR3 part of the read is kept: 45 bases, read in frame from the first base. V ends up 2 bases short and J 5 bases short, with an unmatched junction base count of 5. The method was RT-PCR. TCRdb records NextSeq 550 as the sequencer. TCRdb's own reprocessing of the public reads used fastp at Q25 and MiXCR and kept productive beta chains. Each entry merges the rows of one CDR3 protein and shows their most common DNA and genes. The sample yields approximately 160,000 distinct CDR3 sequences; around 28% were counted once. Roughly 3.2% of the sample rests with the top ten.

The sample taken for sequencing was blood, either unsorted or a sorted T cell fraction (not recorded which). The sequence came from a human donor who was either an allogeneic HSCT recipient or a stem cell or donor lymphocyte infusion donor (not recorded which). It is not recorded whose cells these are; they may come from a transplant donor. The sequence links TRBV7-6 to TRBJ2-5; 10 bases in the junction line up with TRBD2. The nucleotides are TGTGCCAGCAGCTTATGGCCTAGCGGGGGTGAGACCCAGTACTTC. Its protein is CASSLWPSGGETQYF.